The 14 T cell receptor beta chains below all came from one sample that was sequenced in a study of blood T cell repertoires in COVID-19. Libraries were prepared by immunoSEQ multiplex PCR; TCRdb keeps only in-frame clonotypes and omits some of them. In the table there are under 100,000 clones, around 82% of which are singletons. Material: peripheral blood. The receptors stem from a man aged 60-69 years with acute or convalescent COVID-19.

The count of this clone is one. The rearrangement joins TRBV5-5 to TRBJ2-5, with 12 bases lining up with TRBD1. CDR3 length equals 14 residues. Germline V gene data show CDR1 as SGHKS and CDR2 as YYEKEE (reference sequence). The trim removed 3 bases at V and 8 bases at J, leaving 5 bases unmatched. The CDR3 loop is CASSSTGTGGTQYF. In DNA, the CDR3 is TGTGCCAGCAGCTCCACCGGGACAGGGGGCACCCAGTACTTC.

The CDR3 DNA reads as TGCGCCAGCAGACAATTGGGGACAGGGGCCACCGGGGAGCTGTTTTTT. Protein sequence: CASRQLGTGATGELFF. This chain uses TRBV5-1 with TRBJ2-2; TRBD1 matches 10 bases. The CDR3 covers 16 residues. Germline V lookup: CDR1 SGHRS, CDR2 YFSETQ. J gave up 4 bases and V 5 bases, and 8 bases lay outside the gene matches. The whole variable domain, remainder taken from reference TRBV5-1 and TRBJ2-2, is KAGVTQTPRYLIKTRGQQVTLSCSPISGHRSVSWYQQTPGQGLQFLFEYFSETQRNKGNFPGRFSGRQFSNSRSEMNVSTLELGDSALYLCASRQLGTGATGELFFGEGSRLTVL.

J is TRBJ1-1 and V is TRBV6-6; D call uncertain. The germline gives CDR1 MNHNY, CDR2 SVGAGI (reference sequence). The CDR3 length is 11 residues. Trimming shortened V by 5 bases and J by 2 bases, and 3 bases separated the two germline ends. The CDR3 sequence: CASSINTEAFF. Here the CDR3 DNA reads TGTGCCAGCAGTATAAACACTGAAGCTTTCTTT.

In DNA form, the CDR3 reads TGTGCCAGCTCGGCGGACAGGGCGAATTCACCCCTCCACTTT. Encoded protein: CASSADRANSPLHF. V usage is TRBV18 and J usage is TRBJ1-6; 8 bases fit TRBD1. V dropped 6 bases and J dropped 7; count of bases not matched to a gene: 5. CDR3 length: 14 residues. Germline V gene data show CDR1 as KGHSH and CDR2 as LQKENI.

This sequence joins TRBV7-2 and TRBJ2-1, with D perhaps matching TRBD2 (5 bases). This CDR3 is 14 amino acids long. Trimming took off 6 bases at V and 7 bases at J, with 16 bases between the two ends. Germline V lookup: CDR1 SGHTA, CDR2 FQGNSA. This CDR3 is CASRLGGSLNEQFF. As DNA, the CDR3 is TGTGCCAGCAGACTCGGTGGGAGTTTAAATGAGCAGTTCTTC.

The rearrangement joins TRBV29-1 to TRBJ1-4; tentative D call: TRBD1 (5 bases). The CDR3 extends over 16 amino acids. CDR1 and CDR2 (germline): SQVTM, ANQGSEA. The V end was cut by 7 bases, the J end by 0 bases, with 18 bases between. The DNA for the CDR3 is TGCAGCGCTCTTATTTGGGGGGAAGCAACTAATGAAAAACTGTTTTTT. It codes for CSALIWGEATNEKLFF.

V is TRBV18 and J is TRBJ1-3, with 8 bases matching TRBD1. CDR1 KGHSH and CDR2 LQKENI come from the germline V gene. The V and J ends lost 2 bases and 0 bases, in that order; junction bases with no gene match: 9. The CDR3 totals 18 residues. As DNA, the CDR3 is TGTGCCAGCTCACCATCTTCGACCGGGACAGGCTCTGGAAACACCATATATTTT. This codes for CASSPSSTGTGSGNTIYF.

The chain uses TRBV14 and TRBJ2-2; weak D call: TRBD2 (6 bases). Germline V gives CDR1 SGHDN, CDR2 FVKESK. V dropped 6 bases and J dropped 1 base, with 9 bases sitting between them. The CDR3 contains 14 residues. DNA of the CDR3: TGTGCCAGCAGGGGGACTTTGAACACCGGGGAGCTGTTTTTT. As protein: CASRGTLNTGELFF.

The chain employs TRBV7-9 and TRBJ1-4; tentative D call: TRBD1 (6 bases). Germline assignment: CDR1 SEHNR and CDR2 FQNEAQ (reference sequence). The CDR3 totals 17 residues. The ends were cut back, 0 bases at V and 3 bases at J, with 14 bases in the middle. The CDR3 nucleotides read TGTGCCAGCAGCTTAGCTGGCAGGGGAGAGCCTAATGAAAAACTGTTTTTT. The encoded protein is CASSLAGRGEPNEKLFF.

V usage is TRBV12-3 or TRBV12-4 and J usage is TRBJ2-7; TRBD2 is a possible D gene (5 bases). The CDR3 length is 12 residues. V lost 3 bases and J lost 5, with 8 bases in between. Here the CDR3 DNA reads TGTGCCAGCAGTTTTGCTAGCAACGAGCAGTACTTC. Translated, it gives CASSFASNEQYF.

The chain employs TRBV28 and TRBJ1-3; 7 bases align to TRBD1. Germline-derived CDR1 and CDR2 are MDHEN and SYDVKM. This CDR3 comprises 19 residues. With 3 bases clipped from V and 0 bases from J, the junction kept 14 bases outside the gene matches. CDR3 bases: TGTGCCAGCAGTTTGACCCCTCGACAGGGTCGGAGCTCTGGAAACACCATATATTTT. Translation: CASSLTPRQGRSSGNTIYF.

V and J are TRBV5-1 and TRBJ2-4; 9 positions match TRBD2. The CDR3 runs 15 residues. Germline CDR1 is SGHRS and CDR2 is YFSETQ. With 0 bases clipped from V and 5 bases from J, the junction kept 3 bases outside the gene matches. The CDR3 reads CASSLGAGGQNIQYF. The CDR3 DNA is TGCGCCAGCAGCTTGGGAGCGGGAGGTCAAAACATTCAGTACTTC.

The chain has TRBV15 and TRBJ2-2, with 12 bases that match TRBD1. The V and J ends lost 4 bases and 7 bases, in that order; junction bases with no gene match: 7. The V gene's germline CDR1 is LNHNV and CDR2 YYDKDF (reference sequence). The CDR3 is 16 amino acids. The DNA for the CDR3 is TGTGCCACCAGCACTTCCGGGACAGGGGGCTTCGGGGAGCTGTTTTTT. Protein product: CATSTSGTGGFGELFF.

The CDR3: CASSTTGAEAFF. The CDR3 DNA reads TGCGCCAGCAGCACCACCGGGGCTGAAGCTTTCTTT. V usage is TRBV5-1 and J usage is TRBJ1-1; D is undetermined. The CDR3 consists of 12 residues. Deletions cut 4 bases from V and 6 bases from J, with 10 bases between. Germline-derived CDR1 and CDR2 are SGHRS and YFSETQ.